A selection of T cell receptor beta chains follows, all from one sample in a study of blood T cell repertoires in COVID-19. Sequencing was performed with immunoSEQ multiplex PCR; in TCRdb, only in-frame clones are kept and a portion is missing. This table holds 250,000 to 300,000 clones, around 86% found once. The specimen was PBMCs or T cells enriched from blood (not recorded which). The receptors here all came from a young man who had recovered from COVID-19. The CDR3 runs from the conserved cysteine through the conserved F or W. The order of the fields is V gene, CDR3 length, D gene, J gene, clone size, CDR3 DNA, CDR3 protein. D genes are given only for firm matches. Rows give clone size only sometimes, using once, few, many, or a class for an expanded clone.

V: TRBV5-4
length: 17
D: TRBD1
J: TRBJ2-6
size: -
DNA: TGTGCCAGCAGCTCGGGACAGGGGGCGAGGGGGGCCAACGTCCTGACTTTC
CDR3: CASSSGQGARGANVLTF

V: TRBV27
length: 14
D: TRBD1
J: TRBJ2-3
size: -
DNA: TGTGCCAGCAGTCTGGACAGGGTACCAGATACGCAGTATTTT
CDR3: CASSLDRVPDTQYF

V: TRBV6-4
length: 17
D: -
J: TRBJ2-2
size: -
DNA: TGTGCCAGCAGTGACTGGGGGGGACAAACGAACACCGGGGAGCTGTTTTTT
CDR3: CASSDWGGQTNTGELFF

V: TRBV11-3
length: 16
D: TRBD1
J: TRBJ2-3
size: -
DNA: TGTGCCAGCAGCTTAGATAGGACAGGGGGCTCAGATACGCAGTATTTT
CDR3: CASSLDRTGGSDTQYF

V: TRBV5-1
length: 14
D: -
J: TRBJ2-4
size: once
DNA: TGCGCCAGCAGCCCTGGACAGCCCAAAAACATTCAGTACTTC
CDR3: CASSPGQPKNIQYF

V: TRBV27
length: 13
D: -
J: TRBJ1-6
size: -
DNA: TGTGCCAGCAAACGGTTCTATAATTCACCCCTCCACTTT
CDR3: CASKRFYNSPLHF

V: TRBV7-2
length: 15
D: TRBD1
J: TRBJ1-2
size: few
DNA: TGTGCCAGCAGCTTAGTAGGGGGCTCAAAGAGAGGCTACACCTTC
CDR3: CASSLVGGSKRGYTF

V: TRBV2
length: 13
D: TRBD2
J: TRBJ2-5
size: once
DNA: TGTGCCACATCTAGCGGGCACAGGGAGACCCAGTACTTC
CDR3: CATSSGHRETQYF

V: TRBV5-4
length: 14
D: -
J: TRBJ2-7
size: -
DNA: TGTGCCAGCAGCTTAGACATACAGGGTTACGAGCAGTACTTC
CDR3: CASSLDIQGYEQYF

V: TRBV27
length: 15
D: TRBD1
J: TRBJ2-7
size: -
DNA: TGTGCCAGCAGTTTATTCGGGCAGGGGGCGTACGAGCAGTACTTC
CDR3: CASSLFGQGAYEQYF

V: TRBV23-1
length: 13
D: -
J: TRBJ1-4
size: -
DNA: TGCGCCAGCAGTCCGGGGGGGAGTGAAAAACTGTTTTTT
CDR3: CASSPGGSEKLFF

V: TRBV5-6
length: 14
D: -
J: TRBJ1-2
size: once
DNA: TGTGCCAGCAGCTCCATGTTATCAGTCTATGGCTACACCTTC
CDR3: CASSSMLSVYGYTF

V: TRBV6-5
length: 16
D: TRBD1
J: TRBJ2-7
size: -
DNA: TGTGCCAGCAGTTACTCACCGGGACAGAGCTCCTACGAGCAGTACTTC
CDR3: CASSYSPGQSSYEQYF

V: TRBV28
length: 17
D: TRBD1
J: TRBJ2-1
size: -
DNA: TGTGCCAGCAGTACAAGGTACGCGGGACAGGACTACAATGAGCAGTTCTTC
CDR3: CASSTRYAGQDYNEQFF

V: TRBV6-5
length: 15
D: TRBD2
J: TRBJ2-3
size: -
DNA: TGTGCCAGCAGTTACGGGGGAGGGGGCACAGATACGCAGTATTTT
CDR3: CASSYGGGGTDTQYF

V: TRBV28
length: 14
D: TRBD1
J: TRBJ1-4
size: -
DNA: TGTGCCAGCAGAGGAACAGGGGTCAATGAAAAACTGTTTTTT
CDR3: CASRGTGVNEKLFF

V: TRBV5-8
length: 16
D: -
J: TRBJ2-2
size: -
DNA: TGTGCCAGCAGCTTTGAGCTAGCAGCCCTCACCGGGGAGCTGTTTTTT
CDR3: CASSFELAALTGELFF

V: TRBV5-1
length: 14
D: TRBD2
J: TRBJ2-7
size: few
DNA: TGCGCCAGCGGGGAGACTAGCGGGGCCTACGAGCAGTACTTC
CDR3: CASGETSGAYEQYF

V: TRBV28
length: 14
D: -
J: TRBJ1-1
size: -
DNA: TGTGCCAGCAGTTTACAGGGCGGTATCACTGAAGCTTTCTTT
CDR3: CASSLQGGITEAFF

V: TRBV27
length: 17
D: -
J: TRBJ2-3
size: -
DNA: TGTGCCAGCAGTTTATCGCGCCCAGGATTACACACAGATACGCAGTATTTT
CDR3: CASSLSRPGLHTDTQYF

V: TRBV27
length: 13
D: -
J: TRBJ2-7
size: -
DNA: TGTGCCAGCAGTTCCGGGGAAACCTACGAGCAGTACTTC
CDR3: CASSSGETYEQYF

V: TRBV2
length: 15
D: TRBD1
J: TRBJ2-7
size: -
DNA: TGTGCCAGCAGCTCCAGACAGGGAAGGGTCTACGAGCAGTACTTC
CDR3: CASSSRQGRVYEQYF

V: TRBV25-1
length: 15
D: -
J: TRBJ2-3
size: -
DNA: TGTGCCAGCAGTGGGAACAGCCGGCCACGAGATACGCAGTATTTT
CDR3: CASSGNSRPRDTQYF

V: TRBV29-1
length: 13
D: -
J: TRBJ2-3
size: -
DNA: TGCAGCGTACTCATCTCTAGCACAGATACGCAGTATTTT
CDR3: CSVLISSTDTQYF

V: TRBV7-2
length: 14
D: -
J: TRBJ1-1
size: -
DNA: TGTGCCAGCAGCTCCGGACAGCTGAACACTGAAGCTTTCTTT
CDR3: CASSSGQLNTEAFF

V: TRBV4-1
length: 15
D: -
J: TRBJ2-7
size: -
DNA: TGCGCCAGCAGCCAACGGGGTTTAAGGCAATACGAGCAGTACTTC
CDR3: CASSQRGLRQYEQYF

V: TRBV7-8
length: 13
D: TRBD1
J: TRBJ1-5
size: -
DNA: TGTGCCAGCAACCGACAGGGCAAAGAGCCCCAGCATTTT
CDR3: CASNRQGKEPQHF

V: TRBV7-6
length: 15
D: TRBD1
J: TRBJ1-2
size: -
DNA: TGTGCCAGCAGCTTAGGGGACAGGGTCGTTGACGGCTACACCTTC
CDR3: CASSLGDRVVDGYTF

V: TRBV5-1
length: 14
D: -
J: TRBJ1-1
size: -
DNA: TGCGCCAGCAGCTTGCTTACAGAGAACACTGAAGCTTTCTTT
CDR3: CASSLLTENTEAFF

V: TRBV5-1
length: 15
D: -
J: TRBJ2-6
size: -
DNA: TGCGCCAGCAACCCTATAAGCTCTGGGGCCAACGTCCTGACTTTC
CDR3: CASNPISSGANVLTF

V: TRBV5-5
length: 16
D: TRBD1
J: TRBJ2-5
size: -
DNA: TGTGCCAGCAGCTTGGTTCCGACAGGGGGCCGAGAGACCCAGTACTTC
CDR3: CASSLVPTGGRETQYF

V: TRBV7-9
length: 14
D: -
J: TRBJ1-2
size: -
DNA: TGTGCCAGCAGCTTAGGGGGCCTTAACTATGGCTACACCTTC
CDR3: CASSLGGLNYGYTF

V: TRBV5-1
length: 16
D: -
J: TRBJ1-1
size: once
DNA: TGCGCCAGCAGCTTTGGGAGTTCAGACCGGCGCACTGAAGCTTTCTTT
CDR3: CASSFGSSDRRTEAFF

V: TRBV11-2
length: 14
D: TRBD1
J: TRBJ2-7
size: -
DNA: TGTGCCAGCAGCTTAGACAGGGGGTCCTACGAGCAGTACTTC
CDR3: CASSLDRGSYEQYF

V: TRBV5-8
length: 15
D: TRBD2
J: TRBJ2-5
size: -
DNA: TGTGCCAGCAGCCCAAGACTAGCGGGGTATGAGACCCAGTACTTC
CDR3: CASSPRLAGYETQYF

V: TRBV6-5
length: 14
D: -
J: TRBJ2-1
size: -
DNA: TGTGCCAGCTGGGGTAGGGGCTCCTACAATGAGCAGTTCTTC
CDR3: CASWGRGSYNEQFF

V: TRBV28
length: 18
D: TRBD2
J: TRBJ2-3
size: -
DNA: TGTGCCAGCAGTTCAATTGGGACTAGCGGAGGGAATCCAGATACGCAGTATTTT
CDR3: CASSSIGTSGGNPDTQYF

V: TRBV28
length: 15
D: TRBD2
J: TRBJ2-3
size: once
DNA: TGTGCCAGCAGTCTAGCGGAGCCAAACACAGATACGCAGTATTTT
CDR3: CASSLAEPNTDTQYF

V: TRBV21-1
length: 16
D: -
J: TRBJ2-7
size: -
DNA: TGTGCCAGCAGCAAAGGTCGCGGGACAGGGGCCTACGAGCAGTACTTC
CDR3: CASSKGRGTGAYEQYF

V: TRBV19
length: 14
D: -
J: TRBJ2-1
size: -
DNA: TGTGCCAGTCCGACAACCAGGGTAACCAATGAGCAGTTCTTC
CDR3: CASPTTRVTNEQFF